A single sample is the source of the 29 T cell receptor beta chains below, sequenced in a study of brain T cells in children with intractable seizures. The table came from immunoSEQ multiplex PCR; TCRdb's copy has only in-frame clones and leaves some out. The table lists under 45,000 clones, around nine tenths of them singletons, with 5% to 6.5% in the top ten. This specimen consisted of peripheral blood, obtained at surgery. Receptor source: a girl aged 2 to 9 with tuberous sclerosis and intractable seizures.

A few counts support this clone. The chain combines TRBV10-2 with TRBJ1-2; no clear D gene. CDR1 and CDR2 from the germline V gene are WSHSY and SAAADI. Between the trimmed V and J ends, which lost 2 bases and 10 bases, there was a span of 11 bases. The CDR3 runs 12 residues. The CDR3 loop reads CASSERGYVYTF. The DNA for the CDR3 is TGCGCCAGCAGTGAGAGAGGGTACGTCTACACCTTC.

The chain carries TRBV2 and TRBJ2-1; TRBD2 matches at 8 bases. CDR3 length: 15 amino acids. From germline, CDR1 is SNHLY and CDR2 FYNNEI. The V and J ends lost 5 bases and 4 bases, in that order; junction bases with no gene match: 7. DNA of the CDR3: TGTGCCAGCAGTTCCAGCGGGGGACAATACAATGAGCAGTTCTTC. Protein: CASSSSGGQYNEQFF.

V is TRBV7-2 and J is TRBJ2-7; D is perhaps TRBD1 or TRBD2 (5 bases each). The CDR3 covers 15 residues. Germline V CDR1 and CDR2: SGHTA, FQGNSA. V gave up 5 bases and J gave up 3 bases, with 17 bases separating them. In DNA, the CDR3 is TGTGCCAGCAGCGCAGACCGGGACGGCGTCTACGAGCAGTACTTC. Translating gives CASSADRDGVYEQYF.

The chain has TRBV3-1 (or the pseudogene TRBV3-2) and TRBJ1-3; D gene unclear. Germline V lookup: CDR1 LGHDT, CDR2 YNNKEL (reference sequence). This CDR3 spans 18 amino acids. V dropped 0 bases and J dropped 1 base, with 16 bases sitting between them. The CDR3 region is CASSQESLPHSSGNTIYF. In nucleotides, the CDR3 is TGTGCCAGCAGCCAAGAAAGTTTGCCCCATAGTTCTGGAAACACCATATATTTT.

The chain is built from TRBV5-6 and TRBJ2-3; no clear D gene. This CDR3 spans 15 amino acids. The V gene's germline CDR1 is SGHDT and CDR2 YYEEEE. Trimming removed 1 base from V and 1 base from J, with 10 bases in between. Here the CDR3 reads CASSLIMGGTDTQYF. The CDR3 DNA reads TGTGCCAGCAGCTTGATTATGGGCGGCACAGATACGCAGTATTTT.

Notes on this clone: An end of the junction does not agree with germline; a read error may underlie this. The V gene is TRBV6-2 or TRBV6-3, the J gene TRBJ1-2; 7 bases are shared with TRBD1. The length of the CDR3 is 15 residues. Germline CDR1 reads MNHEY; CDR2 reads SVGEGT. The CDR3 region is CASSYTIDRVESPLF. The CDR3 region has the DNA TGTGCCAGCAGTTACACCATCGACAGGGTGGAATCACCCCTCTTC.

The V and J genes are TRBV6-5 and TRBJ1-5, with 9 positions matching TRBD1. Germline trimming cut 4 bases from V and 5 bases from J; bases unmatched to any gene: 3. This CDR3 spans 14 amino acids. From germline, CDR1 is MNHEY and CDR2 SVGAGI. CDR3 bases: TGTGCCAGCAGTTTGACAGGGGGAGATCAGCCCCAGCATTTT. Translation gives CASSLTGGDQPQHF.

The rearrangement joins TRBV28 to TRBJ1-5; D is perhaps TRBD1 (5 bases). The CDR3 has 15 amino acids. Germline CDR1 and CDR2: MDHEN and SYDVKM. Trimming shortened V by 6 bases and J by 5 bases, and 17 bases separated the two germline ends. CDR3 region: CASSSGQGNHQPQHF. CDR3 in DNA: TGTGCCAGCAGCTCGGGTCAGGGAAATCATCAGCCCCAGCATTTT.

The CDR3 DNA sequence: TGTGCCAGCAGCTTATCCAATGTAGCGGGGGACACAGATACGCAGTATTTT. It translates to CASSLSNVAGDTDTQYF. The chain couples TRBV7-3 to TRBJ2-3, with 9 bases fitting TRBD2. Germline CDR1 and CDR2: SGHTA and FQGTGA. The V and J ends lost 2 bases and 2 bases, in that order; junction bases with no gene match: 8. The CDR3 is 17 residues long.

The chain is built from TRBV19 and TRBJ1-2; 7 nucleotides align to TRBD1. Germline V gene sequence: CDR1 LNHDA, CDR2 SQIVND (reference sequence). V dropped 7 bases and J dropped 4; count of bases not matched to a gene: 9. CDR3 length equals 14 residues. This CDR3 reads CASTRGTVRYGYTF. The CDR3 DNA follows: TGTGCCAGTACCCGTGGGACAGTCCGCTATGGCTACACCTTC.

The genes are TRBV7-3 and TRBJ2-2; 10 bases are a match to TRBD2. Germline V gene lookup returns CDR1 SGHTA and CDR2 FQGTGA. Trimming removed 6 bases from V and 4 bases from J; junction bases left unmatched: 5. There are 15 residues in the CDR3. The CDR3 reads CASSPRTSGTGELFF. The CDR3, as DNA: TGTGCCAGCAGTCCCCGGACTAGCGGCACCGGGGAGCTGTTTTTT.

The chain combines TRBV12-3 or TRBV12-4 with TRBJ2-1; D is undetermined. The CDR3 extends over 12 amino acids. V dropped 1 base and J dropped 5 bases, with 3 bases sitting between them. CDR3 protein: CASSLVDNEQFF. DNA of the CDR3: TGTGCCAGCAGTTTAGTGGACAATGAGCAGTTCTTC.

The genes are TRBV19 and TRBJ2-1, with 8 bases aligning to TRBD2. This CDR3 contains 16 residues. Germline values: CDR1 LNHDA, CDR2 SQIVND (reference sequence). V was clipped by 4 bases and J by 6 bases; unmatched bases: 11. The CDR3 sequence: CASSRSGGPGVNEQFF. CDR3 bases: TGTGCCAGTAGTAGGAGCGGGGGCCCAGGTGTCAATGAGCAGTTCTTC.

This chain uses TRBV24-1 with TRBJ1-5; D is perhaps TRBD1 (6 bases). Germline CDR1 reads KGHDR; CDR2 reads SFDVKD. The ends were cut back, 3 bases at V and 10 bases at J, with 15 bases in the middle. This CDR3 is 14 amino acids long. As DNA, the CDR3 is TGTGCCACCAGTGATGGTGGGACACTAAATCCCCAGCATTTT. Translation gives CATSDGGTLNPQHF.

The chain recombines TRBV7-2 with TRBJ1-1; D remains ambiguous. The CDR3 sequence is 15 residues long. The V gene lost 1 base and the J gene lost 2 bases, with 11 bases spanning the gap. Germline CDR1 and CDR2: SGHTA and FQGNSA. CDR3: CASSLVPQTNTEAFF. The DNA for the CDR3 is TGTGCCAGCAGCTTAGTTCCCCAAACCAACACTGAAGCTTTCTTT.

This clone was seen only once. The rearrangement uses TRBV19 and TRBJ1-5; D is possibly TRBD1 (6 bases). The CDR3 is made up of 14 amino acids. The V end was cut by 4 bases, the J end by 2 bases, with 9 bases between. Looked up from germline, CDR1 is LNHDA and CDR2 is SQIVND (reference sequence). The CDR3 region has the DNA TGTGCCAGTAGTAAGGGGGTTGGCAATCAGCCCCAGCATTTT. It codes for CASSKGVGNQPQHF.

The chain joins TRBV6-2 or TRBV6-3 to TRBJ2-7, with 9 bases that match TRBD1. Germline trimming cut 2 bases from V and 7 bases from J; bases unmatched to any gene: 15. This CDR3 is 17 amino acids long. Germline lookup yields CDR1 MNHEY and CDR2 SVGEGT. CDR3 region: CASSYGTGTAQEREQYF. DNA for the CDR3: TGTGCCAGCAGTTACGGGACAGGGACAGCCCAAGAAAGGGAGCAGTACTTC.

V is TRBV11-2 and J is TRBJ1-1; the D is unclear. Looked up from germline, CDR1 is SGHAT and CDR2 is FQNNGV. The CDR3 spans 11 residues. Trimming removed 4 bases from V and 10 bases from J, with 10 bases in between. The CDR3 loop is CASSSLRGAFF. The CDR3 DNA reads as TGTGCCAGCAGCTCTCTCCGGGGAGCTTTCTTT. The complete variable domain, with remaining parts taken from reference TRBV11-2 and TRBJ1-1, reads EAGVAQSPRYKIIEKRQSVAFWCNPISGHATLYWYQQILGQGPKLLIQFQNNGVVDDSQLPKDRFSAERLKGVDSTLKIQPAKLEDSAVYLCASSSLRGAFFGQGTRLTVV.

The rearrangement uses TRBV30 and TRBJ1-1; D is perhaps TRBD1 (5 bases). Trimming pared 0 bases from V and 4 bases from J, leaving 9 bases between. The CDR3 runs 13 residues. Germline CDR1 GTSNPN, CDR2 SVGIG (reference sequence). CDR3 DNA: TGTGCCTGGAGTGTATCGGGGGGCACTGAAGCTTTCTTT. Its translation is CAWSVSGGTEAFF.

The chain links TRBV11-2 to TRBJ2-5; TRBD1 matches at 7 bases. Germline V gene sequence: CDR1 SGHAT, CDR2 FQNNGV. The CDR3 has 16 residues. V lost 9 bases, J lost 4 bases, and 17 bases stayed unmatched. In DNA, the CDR3 is TGTGCCAGTACCACCGACAGGGTCGAAATTCTAGAGACCCAGTACTTC. Translating it yields CASTTDRVEILETQYF.

The V gene is TRBV5-1, the J gene TRBJ1-6; unclear D gene. Germline CDR1 is SGHRS and CDR2 is YFSETQ. CDR3 length: 15 amino acids. Trimming left V 0 bases short and J 9 bases short, with 13 bases between. CDR3 amino acids: CASSLDTGGLSPLHF. The DNA of the CDR3 is TGCGCCAGCAGCTTGGATACTGGTGGGCTTTCACCCCTCCACTTT.

Only one count was recorded for this clone. This sequence joins TRBV27 and TRBJ2-3; D is uncertain. The CDR3 totals 14 residues. CDR1 MNHEY and CDR2 SMNVEV come from the germline V gene (reference sequence). The germline V and J ends were trimmed by 3 bases and 5 bases, with 12 bases remaining between them. DNA of the CDR3: TGTGCCAGCAGTTTCCTCGAAAGAAAAGATACGCAGTATTTT. As protein: CASSFLERKDTQYF.

This clone was seen only a few times. The V gene is TRBV25-1, the J gene TRBJ1-1, with D possibly matching TRBD1 (5 bases). The CDR3 is made up of 14 amino acids. The V and J ends lost 2 bases and 4 bases respectively, with 11 bases between them. The germline gives CDR1 MGHDK, CDR2 SYGVNS. The CDR3 DNA reads TGTGCCAGCAGTGAAGGCAGGGTGAGCACTGAAGCTTTCTTT. Amino acids: CASSEGRVSTEAFF.

CDR3 sequence reads: CASSLLVQGSSQYF. The CDR3 bases are TGTGCCAGCAGTTTATTAGTTCAGGGCAGCTCGCAGTATTTT. The J gene is TRBJ2-3, the V gene TRBV28; D is possibly TRBD1 (5 bases). Trimming removed 1 base at V and 10 bases at J, with 15 bases between. Per germline, CDR1 MDHEN and CDR2 SYDVKM. The CDR3 consists of 14 residues. Looking up the rest from reference TRBV28 and TRBJ2-3 gives the full variable domain: DVKVTQSSRYLVKRTGEKVFLECVQDMDHENMFWYRQDPGLGLRLIYFSYDVKMKEKGDIPEGYSVSREKKERFSLILESASTNQTSMYLCASSLLVQGSSQYFGPGTRLTVL.

Note on this clone: Additional DNA sequences in this sample encode the identical CDR3. This chain uses TRBV4-1 with TRBJ1-1, with D tentatively TRBD1 (5 bases). This CDR3 region has 13 residues. Trimming removed 4 bases from V and 1 base from J, with 7 bases in between. Germline CDR1 reads MGHRA; CDR2 reads YSYEKL. The CDR3: CASSLGQNTEAFF. For the CDR3, the DNA is TGCGCCAGCAGCCTCGGACAGAACACTGAAGCTTTCTTT.

J is TRBJ2-6 and V is TRBV7-6, with 7 bases identical to TRBD1. This CDR3 has 16 residues. The trim removed 6 bases at V and 0 bases at J, leaving 5 bases unmatched. Germline V gene lookup returns CDR1 SGHVS and CDR2 FNYEAQ. The CDR3 sequence is CASSLTGPSGANVLTF. The CDR3, as DNA: TGTGCCAGCAGTTTGACAGGGCCCTCTGGGGCCAACGTCCTGACTTTC.

This rearrangement joins TRBV24-1 to TRBJ2-5; 7 bases match TRBD1. The V segment lost 2 bases and the J segment 5 bases; nucleotides outside the gene matches: 7. This CDR3 has 15 amino acids. Germline CDR1 KGHDR, CDR2 SFDVKD. CDR3 bases: TGTGCCACCAGTGATTCCCAGGGGGTTTGGGAGACCCAGTACTTC. This codes for CATSDSQGVWETQYF.

For this clone: The junction departs from the called germline gene at one end, perhaps through a read error. This rearrangement joins TRBV5-1 to TRBJ2-1; TRBD2 aligns across 12 bases. Germline assignment: CDR1 SGHRS and CDR2 YFSETQ. This CDR3 is 16 amino acids long. CDR3 protein: CASSLGGTSGYNEQFF. The CDR3 DNA sequence: TGCGCCAGCAGTTTGGGAGGGACTAGCGGGTACAATGAGCAGTTCTTC.

V gene TRBV2 combines with J gene TRBJ1-1; a weak D match, TRBD1 (5 bases). Germline CDR1 and CDR2: SNHLY and FYNNEI. The V gene lost 4 bases and the J gene lost 3 bases, with 9 bases spanning the gap. This CDR3 contains 13 residues. CDR3 sequence: CASSVGGDTEAFF. The CDR3, as DNA: TGTGCCAGCAGTGTTGGGGGAGACACTGAAGCTTTCTTT.